This TCR beta chain was identified in a study of T-cell reconstitution after alpha-beta-depleted transplantation in children. The germline CDR1 and CDR2 sequences are SGHTA and FQGTGA. V gave up 5 bases and J gave up 6 bases, with 7 bases separating them. CDR3 length equals 12 residues. The TCRbeta library incorporated unique molecular identifiers. TCRdb reprocessed the PCR reads via MiXCR and lists one record per CDR3 protein. The repertoire holds 380,000 or so distinct CDR3 sequences, roughly 15% seen once, with 3.5% to 4.5% in the top ten. This clonotype was detected only a few times. The clonotype comes from a human donor who donated a stem cell graft to a child with Fanconi anemia. The V call is TRBV7-3, the J call TRBJ2-2, with unresolved D. Sequenced material: PBMCs, taken from the stem cell graft. The CDR3 DNA reads as TGTGCCAGCAGCCAGCATGCCGGGGAGCTGTTTTTT. This encodes CASSQHAGELFF.